This T cell receptor (beta chain) was captured in a study of T cell repertoires in cytomegalovirus infection. The sample holds many counts of this clonotype. Each CDR3 protein is one row after TCRdb ran MiXCR on the reads. The sample lists roughly 230,000 distinct CDR3 sequences; about 5.9% were seen once. The CDR3 spans 15 residues. After removal of 4 bases from V and 3 bases from J, the junction contained 5 bases not matched to a gene. In germline, CDR1 is SGHTA, CDR2 FQGNSA. This TCR was sampled from a human donor in good health (CMV status not recorded). Some clones in this sample may be carry-over from other donors' samples. This chain links TRBV7-2 with TRBJ1-2; 10 bases agree with TRBD1. The sequenced sample was PBMCs. CDR3 loop: CASSYDRGLDYGYTF. CDR3 bases: TGTGCCAGCAGCTATGACAGGGGGCTGGACTATGGCTACACCTTC. Variable domain in full (rest from reference TRBV7-2 and TRBJ1-2): GAGVSQSPSNKVTEKGKDVELRCDPISGHTALYWYRQSLGQGLEFLIYFQGNSAPDKSGLPSDRFSAERTGGSVSTLTIQRTQQEDSAVYLCASSYDRGLDYGYTFGSGTRLTVV.